This TCR beta chain was sequenced in a study of blood T cells in healthy people across ages. This CDR3 region has 14 residues. The V gene's germline CDR1 is DFQATT and CDR2 SNEGSKA (reference sequence). V lost 3 bases and J 5 bases, leaving 14 bases between the germline ends. The amount of total RNA extracted per sample was at least 5.5 micrograms. Primed by a sample-barcoded 5' primer and a J-beta primer mix, a second PCR proceeded for 7 to 11 cycles. From the 5' RACE reads, TCRdb called clonotypes with MiXCR, one entry per CDR3 protein. The data contain roughly 1.7 million distinct CDR3 sequences, almost 35% of them singletons.

Sequencing input: blood. J is TRBJ1-5 and V is TRBV20-1; D remains unclear. This receptor was taken from a woman aged 30 to 39 in good health. CDR3 residues: CSASVRRSDQPQHF. In DNA form, the CDR3 reads TGCAGTGCTAGCGTTCGCAGATCCGATCAGCCCCAGCATTTT.